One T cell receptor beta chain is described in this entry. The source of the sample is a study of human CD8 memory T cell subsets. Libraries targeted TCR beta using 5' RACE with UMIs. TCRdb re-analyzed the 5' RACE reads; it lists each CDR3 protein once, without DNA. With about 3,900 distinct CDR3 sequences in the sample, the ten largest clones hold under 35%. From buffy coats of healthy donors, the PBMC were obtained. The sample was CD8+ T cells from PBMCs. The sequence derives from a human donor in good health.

CDR3 in amino acids: CAISVGLAGSDTQYF. The chain uses TRBV10-3 and TRBJ2-3; absent DNA, TCRdb's TRBD2 call cannot be checked. The CDR3 has 15 amino acids. The germline CDR1 and CDR2 sequences are ENHRY and SYGVKD.